One T cell receptor beta chain is described in this entry. Its antigen remains unidentified. These data originate in a study of OX40 agonist ivuxolimab in advanced cancers. The protocol was immunoSEQ multiplex PCR, while the TCRdb copy is restricted to in-frame clones and leaves out a portion. The top ten hold about 0.75% of the sample, which has about 59,000 clones, approximately 80% seen once. Findings and caveats of the study: Compared with CD4+, CD8+ T cells on average had more expanded clones. Circulating CD4+ and CD8+ T cells showed clonal expansion by week 6 at 0.1 to 3.0 mg/kg.

Sequenced material: CD4+ or CD8+ T cells sorted from blood, taken in a trial of the OX40 agonist ivuxolimab. This receptor was obtained from an adult with an advanced solid tumor such as melanoma, head and neck, liver or kidney cancer.

CDR3 residues: CATGLAGSHNEQFF. CDR3 nucleotide sequence: TGTGCCACCGGACTAGCGGGATCCCACAATGAGCAGTTCTTC. The chain joins TRBV6-5 to TRBJ2-1, with TRBD2 matching 12 bases. Looked up from germline, CDR1 is MNHEY and CDR2 is SVGAGI. The CDR3 consists of 14 residues. V lost 10 bases and J lost 5; bases outside the gene matches: 6.